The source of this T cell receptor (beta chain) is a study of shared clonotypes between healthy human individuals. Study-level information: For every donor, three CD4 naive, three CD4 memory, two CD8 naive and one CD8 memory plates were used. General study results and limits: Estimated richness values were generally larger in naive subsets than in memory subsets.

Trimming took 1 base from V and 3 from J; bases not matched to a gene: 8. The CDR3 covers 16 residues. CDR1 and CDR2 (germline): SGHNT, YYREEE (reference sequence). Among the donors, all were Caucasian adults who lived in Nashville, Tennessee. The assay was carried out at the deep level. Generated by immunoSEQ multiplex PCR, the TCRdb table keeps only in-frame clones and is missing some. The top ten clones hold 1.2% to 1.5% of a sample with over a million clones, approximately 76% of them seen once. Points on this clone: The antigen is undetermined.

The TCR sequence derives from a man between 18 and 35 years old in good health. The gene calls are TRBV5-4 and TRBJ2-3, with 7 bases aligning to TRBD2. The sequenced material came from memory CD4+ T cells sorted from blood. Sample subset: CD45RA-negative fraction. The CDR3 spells CASSLPSGAKTDTQYF. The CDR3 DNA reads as TGTGCCAGCAGCTTGCCTAGCGGAGCGAAGACAGATACGCAGTATTTT.